This passage covers 30 T cell receptor beta chains from one sample sequenced in a study of shared clonotypes between healthy human individuals. Profiled with immunoSEQ multiplex PCR; TCRdb holds only in-frame clones, not every one. This sample has more than 850,000 clones, with approximately 78% found just once. Sequenced: memory CD4+ T cells from PBMCs. The sample's subset: CD45RA-negative fraction. These receptors all come from a man younger than 35 in good health. Some clones in this sample may be carry-over from other donors' samples.

The chain couples TRBV5-1 to TRBJ1-2; a weak D match, TRBD1 (5 bases). The V gene lost 2 bases and the J gene lost 7 bases, with 18 bases spanning the gap. This CDR3 has 15 residues. Germline assignment: CDR1 SGHRS and CDR2 YFSETQ. The CDR3 sequence is CASSLPSGRVPGYTF. CDR3 nucleotides: TGCGCCAGCAGCTTACCCTCGGGCAGGGTCCCTGGCTACACCTTC.

This clone was picked up one time. This same CDR3 is encoded by further DNA sequences in the sample. The chain carries TRBV6-1 and TRBJ1-3; D uncertain. CDR1 is MNHNS and CDR2 is SASEGT in the germline V gene. The CDR3 is made up of 13 amino acids. V shed 4 bases and J shed 1 base, with 5 bases lying between them. CDR3 sequence: CASSVGSGNTIYF. As DNA, the CDR3 is TGTGCCAGCAGTGTGGGGTCTGGAAACACCATATATTTT.

With regard to this clone: This likely stems from a read error, as it lies one base from a far larger clone. The chain joins TRBV11-3 to TRBJ2-2; 11 nucleotides align to TRBD2. This CDR3 is built from 16 residues. The J segment lost 1 base and the V segment lost 3 bases, leaving 1 base of the junction unmatched. The V gene's germline CDR1 is SGHNT and CDR2 YENEEA. CDR3 loop: CASSLTSGMNTGELFF. The CDR3 coding sequence is TGTGCCAGCAGCTTGACTAGCGGGATGAACACCGGGGAGCTGTTTTTT.

A word on this clone: This may stem from a read error, because a much larger clone lies one nucleotide away. This rearrangement joins TRBV2 to TRBJ1-5; 9 bases align to TRBD1. The CDR3 runs 14 residues. The ends lost 5 bases at V and 2 bases at J; junction bases unmatched: 1. Germline CDR1 reads SNHLY; CDR2 reads FYNNEI. The CDR3 sequence is CASSWTGGNQPQHF. DNA for the CDR3: TGTGCCAGCAGTTGGACAGGGGGCAATCAGCCCCAGCATTTT.

The J gene is TRBJ2-1, the V gene TRBV9; 10 bases are shared with TRBD2. Trimming took 0 bases from V and 10 from J; bases not matched to a gene: 7. The CDR3 runs 15 residues. Germline V gives CDR1 SGDLS, CDR2 YYNGEE. CDR3: CASSVARTSGIEQFF. The CDR3 DNA reads as TGTGCCAGCAGCGTAGCTAGGACTAGCGGCATAGAGCAGTTCTTC.

This clone has only one observation. The CDR3 loop is CASSSRGGRATSQETQYF. CDR3 DNA: TGTGCCAGCAGCTCACGCGGGGGGCGGGCAACCTCTCAAGAGACCCAGTACTTC. The rearrangement uses TRBV7-9 and TRBJ2-5; 8 bases are shared with TRBD2. The germline gives CDR1 SEHNR, CDR2 FQNEAQ (reference sequence). There are 18 residues in the CDR3. V shed 4 bases and J 2 bases; nucleotides not matched to a gene: 15. Based on the CDR3 plus reference TRBV7-9 and TRBJ2-5, the full variable domain is DTGVSQNPRHKITKRGQNVTFRCDPISEHNRLYWYRQTLGQGPEFLTYFQNEAQLEKSRLLSDRFSAERPKGSFSTLEIQRTEQGDSAMYLCASSSRGGRATSQETQYFGPGTRLLVL.

The chain recombines TRBV7-9 with TRBJ2-3, with D unclear. The germline gives CDR1 SEHNR, CDR2 FQNEAQ (reference sequence). This CDR3 has 14 amino acids. Trimming pared 1 base from V and 2 bases from J, leaving 7 bases between. The CDR3 coding sequence is TGTGCCAGCAGCTTAGGAGTAATCACAGATACGCAGTATTTT. Amino acids: CASSLGVITDTQYF. Full variable domain (remainder filled in from reference TRBV7-9 and TRBJ2-3): DTGVSQNPRHKITKRGQNVTFRCDPISEHNRLYWYRQTLGQGPEFLTYFQNEAQLEKSRLLSDRFSAERPKGSFSTLEIQRTEQGDSAMYLCASSLGVITDTQYFGPGTRLTVL.

The V gene is TRBV18, the J gene TRBJ2-5; D is ambiguous. V was cut by 0 bases and J by 6 bases, with 11 bases left in between. Germline CDR1 reads KGHSH; CDR2 reads LQKENI. The CDR3 sequence is 14 residues long. CDR3 loop: CASSPPGKAQTQYF. CDR3 DNA sequence: TGTGCCAGCTCACCACCGGGAAAGGCCCAGACCCAGTACTTC. The entire variable domain, with the rest obtained from reference TRBV18 and TRBJ2-5, is as follows: NAGVMQNPRHLVRRRGQEARLRCSPMKGHSHVYWYRQLPEEGLKFMVYLQKENIIDESGMPKERFSAEFPKEGPSILRIQQVVRGDSAAYFCASSPPGKAQTQYFGPGTRLLVL.

V and J are TRBV27 and TRBJ2-5; tentative D call: TRBD1 (6 bases). The CDR3 loop spans 14 amino acids. Germline lookup yields CDR1 MNHEY and CDR2 SMNVEV (reference sequence). V was shortened by 6 bases and J by 2 bases, with 13 bases between the two germline ends. The CDR3 DNA follows: TGTGCCAGCAGGAGGGGGATGGGACAAGAGACCCAGTACTTC. The encoded protein is CASRRGMGQETQYF.

The chain couples TRBV30 to TRBJ2-5, with D perhaps matching TRBD2 (6 bases). Trimming stripped 4 bases from V and 3 bases from J, with 21 bases between. The CDR3 extends over 16 amino acids. CDR1 GTSNPN and CDR2 SVGIG come from the germline V gene (reference sequence). CDR3 sequence reads: CAWKTVRLAPKETQYF. DNA for the CDR3: TGTGCCTGGAAGACGGTTCGCCTAGCGCCCAAAGAGACCCAGTACTTC. The whole variable domain, filled in from reference TRBV30 and TRBJ2-5, reads SQTIHQWPATLVQPVGSPLSLECTVEGTSNPNLYWYRQAAGRGLQLLFYSVGIGQISSEVPQNLSASRPQDRQFILSSKKLLLSDSGFYLCAWKTVRLAPKETQYFGPGTRLLVL.

The V gene is TRBV10-3, the J gene TRBJ1-5, with D possibly TRBD1 on 5 matching bases. CDR3 length: 12 residues. Trimming took 4 bases from V and 6 from J, leaving 7 bases between them. Germline values: CDR1 ENHRY, CDR2 SYGVKD. The CDR3 DNA reads TGTGCCATCAGTGGGGGGTCTCAGCCCCAGCATTTT. Translation: CAISGGSQPQHF.

V is TRBV5-6 and J is TRBJ2-2; 10 positions agree with TRBD1. Trimming took 4 bases from V and 5 from J; bases not matched to a gene: 5. CDR1 and CDR2 from the germline V gene are SGHDT and YYEEEE. CDR3 length: 15 amino acids. CDR3 bases: TGTGCCAGCAGCGCGGGGACAGGGGAAACCGGGGAGCTGTTTTTT. The encoded protein is CASSAGTGETGELFF.

V gene TRBV5-8 combines with J gene TRBJ1-1, with D possibly TRBD1 on 5 matching bases. Trimming cost V 3 bases and J 3 bases, with 18 bases left between them. This CDR3 contains 16 residues. Germline assignment: CDR1 SGHTS and CDR2 YDEGEE. The CDR3 spells CASSWGGRTQDTEAFF. In nucleotides, the CDR3 is TGTGCCAGCAGCTGGGGGGGGAGGACCCAGGACACTGAAGCTTTCTTT.

V and J are TRBV29-1 and TRBJ1-1; D uncertain. Looked up from germline, CDR1 is SQVTM and CDR2 is ANQGSEA. CDR3 length: 12 amino acids. V gave up 4 bases and J gave up 3 bases, with 9 bases separating them. This chain's CDR3 is CSVALLDTEAFF. The CDR3 region has the DNA TGCAGCGTTGCCCTCCTGGACACTGAAGCTTTCTTT.

CDR3 nucleotide sequence: TGTGCCAGCAGTGAAGTATCAGAACAGCCCCAGCATTTT. Translation gives CASSEVSEQPQHF. The chain has TRBV6-1 and TRBJ1-5; D not certain. Trimming shortened V by 1 base and J by 7 bases, and 8 bases separated the two germline ends. The germline V gene encodes CDR1 MNHNS and CDR2 SASEGT. The CDR3 has 13 amino acids.

On this clone: A much larger clone differs by one base, so this may be a read error. V usage is TRBV10-2 and J usage is TRBJ2-1, with 7 bases identical to TRBD1. After removal of 5 bases from V and 4 bases from J, the junction contained 2 bases not matched to a gene. CDR3 length: 13 amino acids. Germline V gene data show CDR1 as WSHSY and CDR2 as SAAADI. The CDR3 DNA reads as TGCGCCAGCAGTCCGGGACAGTACAATGAGCAGTTCTTC. It encodes CASSPGQYNEQFF.

The CDR3 bases are TGTGCCAGCAGCTCCGCGGACAGGGACAATGAGCAGTTCTTC. This gives the protein CASSSADRDNEQFF. The chain recombines TRBV5-8 with TRBJ2-1; 8 bases fit TRBD1. From germline, CDR1 is SGHTS and CDR2 YDEGEE. J was trimmed by 5 bases and V by 3 bases; bases with no gene match: 4. The CDR3 is made up of 14 amino acids. Variable domain in full (rest from reference TRBV5-8 and TRBJ2-1): EAGVTQSPTHLIKTRGQQATLRCSPISGHTSVYWYQQALGLGLQFLLWYDEGEERNRGNFPPRFSGRQFPNYSSELNVNALELEDSALYLCASSSADRDNEQFFGPGTRLTVL.

This clone was observed a few times. The V and J genes are TRBV7-9 and TRBJ2-1; TRBD1 matches at 9 bases. Germline loops: CDR1 SEHNR, CDR2 FQNEAQ (reference sequence). V trimming: 4 bases; J trimming: 7 bases; junction bases outside the gene matches: 5. The CDR3 has 14 residues. This chain's CDR3 is CASSSTGGVNEQFF. The CDR3, as DNA: TGTGCCAGCAGCTCCACAGGGGGCGTAAATGAGCAGTTCTTC.

The chain combines TRBV5-1 with TRBJ2-7, with TRBD2 matching 8 bases. The CDR3 has 15 residues. Trimming took 4 bases from V and 0 from J; bases not matched to a gene: 6. The germline V gene has CDR1 SGHRS and CDR2 YFSETQ. DNA for the CDR3: TGCGCCAGCAGCCCGGGGGGGGCCAACTCCTACGAGCAGTACTTC. It encodes CASSPGGANSYEQYF.

The rearrangement joins TRBV5-1 to TRBJ2-3; 7 positions match TRBD2. The CDR3 spans 19 residues. Germline assignment: CDR1 SGHRS and CDR2 YFSETQ. V lost 1 base and J lost 3; bases outside the gene matches: 17. This chain's CDR3 is CASSLSPWVAGVGTDTQYF. In DNA, the CDR3 is TGCGCCAGCAGCTTGTCCCCGTGGGTAGCGGGTGTTGGAACAGATACGCAGTATTTT. Variable domain in full (rest from reference TRBV5-1 and TRBJ2-3): KAGVTQTPRYLIKTRGQQVTLSCSPISGHRSVSWYQQTPGQGLQFLFEYFSETQRNKGNFPGRFSGRQFSNSRSEMNVSTLELGDSALYLCASSLSPWVAGVGTDTQYFGPGTRLTVL.

The V call is TRBV4-3, the J call TRBJ1-5; D is undetermined. Germline lookup yields CDR1 LGHNA and CDR2 YSLEER. The CDR3 sequence is 13 residues long. The germline V and J ends were trimmed by 0 bases and 4 bases, with 4 bases remaining between them. The CDR3 loop reads CASSQDWNQPQHF. CDR3 DNA sequence: TGCGCCAGCAGCCAAGATTGGAATCAGCCCCAGCATTTT.

The chain joins TRBV7-2 to TRBJ2-7; the match to TRBD2 covers 11 bases. The V gene end was trimmed by 6 bases and the J gene end by 4 bases; junction bases not matched to a gene: 8. The V gene's germline CDR1 is SGHTA and CDR2 FQGNSA. The CDR3 has 15 residues. CDR3 sequence: CASSKGLADPYEQYF. In DNA form, the CDR3 reads TGTGCCAGCAGTAAGGGACTAGCGGATCCTTACGAGCAGTACTTC.

This clone turned up a few times. CDR3 protein: CSVALAGSNTYNEQFF. CDR3 sequence (DNA): TGCAGCGTAGCACTAGCGGGGTCCAATACTTACAATGAGCAGTTCTTC. This chain uses TRBV29-1 with TRBJ2-1; 10 nucleotides match TRBD2. Germline CDR1 reads SQVTM; CDR2 reads ANQGSEA. The V gene end was trimmed by 6 bases and the J gene end by 4 bases; junction bases not matched to a gene: 12. The CDR3 is 16 amino acids.

The chain links TRBV4-1 to TRBJ2-3; TRBD1 might be the D (5 bases). Germline-derived CDR1 and CDR2 are MGHRA and YSYEKL. Trimming removed 1 base from V and 2 bases from J, with 19 bases in between. The CDR3 is 18 residues long. CDR3 in DNA: TGCGCCAGCAGCCAAGGGGCGGTTGGCAGGGATTACACAGATACGCAGTATTTT. Amino acids: CASSQGAVGRDYTDTQYF.

The chain is built from TRBV21-1 and TRBJ2-1; the DNA was not used to check the table's D call, TRBD1. TRBV21-1 is designated a pseudogene. There are 15 residues in the CDR3. This CDR3 is CASSTEQQGKNEQFF. CDR3 coding DNA: TGTGCCAGCAGCACCGAACAACAGGGTAAGAATGAGCAGTTCTTC.

The chain couples TRBV4-1 to TRBJ2-7; 8 nucleotides match TRBD1. With V trimmed by 3 bases and J by 4 bases, 8 bases remained unmatched. The CDR3 covers 15 residues. Germline V lookup: CDR1 MGHRA, CDR2 YSYEKL. CDR3 nucleotide sequence: TGCGCCAGCAGCCACGGTGGACAGGGCGGTTACGAGCAGTACTTC. It translates to CASSHGGQGGYEQYF.

The chain recombines TRBV5-5 with TRBJ2-7; 8 bases are shared with TRBD2. CDR1 is SGHKS and CDR2 is YYEKEE in the germline V gene (reference sequence). The length of the CDR3 is 15 residues. The ends lost 4 bases at V and 3 bases at J; junction bases unmatched: 9. Written as DNA, the CDR3 is TGTGCCAGCAGCCCACCCCCGGGAGGGAACTACGAGCAGTACTTC. Translating gives CASSPPPGGNYEQYF. The full variable domain, in which reference TRBV5-5 and TRBJ2-7 provide the parts outside the CDR3, is DAGVTQSPTHLIKTRGQQVTLRCSPISGHKSVSWYQQVLGQGPQFIFQYYEKEERGRGNFPDRFSARQFPNYSSELNVNALLLGDSALYLCASSPPPGGNYEQYFGPGTRLTVT.

The CDR3: CASSPNSGHTQYF. Here the CDR3 DNA reads TGTGCCAGCAGCCCAAATTCCGGTCATACGCAGTATTTT. The rearrangement joins TRBV14 to TRBJ2-3; D gene uncertain. V was cut by 4 bases and J by 7 bases, with 12 bases left in between. The germline V gene has CDR1 SGHDN and CDR2 FVKESK. The CDR3 contains 13 residues.

The rearrangement joins TRBV4-1 to TRBJ2-7; 8 nucleotides match TRBD2. The CDR3 consists of 14 residues. Losses at the gene ends were 1 base for V and 5 bases for J; bases not matched to a gene: 4. Germline V lookup: CDR1 MGHRA, CDR2 YSYEKL. The CDR3 sequence: CASSQVGRVNEQYF. DNA for the CDR3: TGCGCCAGCAGCCAAGTCGGGAGGGTCAACGAGCAGTACTTC.

This clone was counted a few times. V gene TRBV2 combines with J gene TRBJ1-5, with TRBD1 identical over 10 bases. The V gene end was trimmed by 6 bases and the J gene end by 3 bases; junction bases not matched to a gene: 8. CDR3 size: 16 residues. Germline V lookup: CDR1 SNHLY, CDR2 FYNNEI. The CDR3: CASRERTGGYNQPQHF. CDR3 in DNA: TGTGCCAGCAGGGAACGGACAGGGGGTTACAATCAGCCCCAGCATTTT.